The T cell receptor (beta chain) under discussion was sequenced for a study of T-cell reconstitution after alpha-beta-depleted transplantation in children (dated by TCRdb to about 2016). Regarding the study in general: The study quantitatively tracked T-cell immune reconstitution after TCRalphabeta/CD19-depleted allogeneic hematopoietic cell transplantation in children using TCR repertoire profiling.

There are many counts of this clonotype. Its target antigen remains unknown. No base-level quality is on record; no much larger clone is a single base apart. Inclusive of the bounding cysteine and phenylalanine, the CDR3 is 13 residues long. CDR3 DNA is the only sequence kept; it has 39 bases, read in frame from the first base. The junction carries 9 bases between V and J, which are trimmed by 5 bases and 0 bases respectively. CDR1 and CDR2, looked up from the germline V gene (reference sequence), are DFQATT and SNEGSKA. Libraries were constructed by PCR. TCRdb names Illumina HiSeq 2500 as the instrument used. Molecular barcoding was employed in the preparation of TCR libraries, with unique molecular identifiers being used to normalize TCRbeta repertoire quantification. TCRdb cleaned the public reads at Q25 with fastp, built clones with MiXCR and kept in-frame beta chains. CDR3 protein duplicates are merged, each entry listing the most common genes and DNA. The sample table lists about 610,000 distinct CDR3 sequences, roughly a tenth of them with a count of one. Of the sample, less than 5% is held by the ten largest clones.

Sequencing used PBMCs from the stem cell graft donor, obtained from the stem cell graft. The rearrangement joined TRBV20-1 to TRBJ2-3; a confident D gene designation cannot be given. The sequence was obtained from a human donor who donated a stem cell graft to a child with acute myeloid leukemia. CDR3 region: CSARPTSTDTQYF. The nucleotide sequence reads TGCAGTGCTCGGCCTACAAGCACAGATACGCAGTATTTT.